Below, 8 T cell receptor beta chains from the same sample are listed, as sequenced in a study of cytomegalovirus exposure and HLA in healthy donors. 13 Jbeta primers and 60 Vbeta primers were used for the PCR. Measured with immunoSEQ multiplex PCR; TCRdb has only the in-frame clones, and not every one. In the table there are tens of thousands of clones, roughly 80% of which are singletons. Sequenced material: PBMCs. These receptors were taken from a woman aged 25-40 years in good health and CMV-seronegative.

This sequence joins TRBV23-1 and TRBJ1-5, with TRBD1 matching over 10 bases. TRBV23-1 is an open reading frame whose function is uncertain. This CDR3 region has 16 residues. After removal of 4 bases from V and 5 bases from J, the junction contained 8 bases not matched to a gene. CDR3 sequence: CASSRGGQGLHQPQHF. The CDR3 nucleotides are TGCGCCAGCAGTCGGGGGGGACAGGGGCTTCATCAGCCCCAGCATTTT.

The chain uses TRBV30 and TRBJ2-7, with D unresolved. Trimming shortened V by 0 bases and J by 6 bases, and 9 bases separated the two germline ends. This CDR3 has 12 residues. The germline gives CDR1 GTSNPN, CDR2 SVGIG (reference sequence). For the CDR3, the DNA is TGTGCCTGGAGTGTACTGGGCTCCGAGCAGTACTTC. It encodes CAWSVLGSEQYF.

The CDR3 DNA reads as TGTGCCAGCCTCCCCCCGGGGGGGGCGAGGAATGAGCAGTTCTTC. The encoded protein is CASLPPGGARNEQFF. The J gene is TRBJ2-1, the V gene TRBV5-4; 8 bases align to TRBD2. In germline, CDR1 is SGHNT, CDR2 YYREEE (reference sequence). V lost 7 bases to trimming and J lost 7 bases; unmatched junction nucleotides: 13. CDR3 length equals 15 residues.

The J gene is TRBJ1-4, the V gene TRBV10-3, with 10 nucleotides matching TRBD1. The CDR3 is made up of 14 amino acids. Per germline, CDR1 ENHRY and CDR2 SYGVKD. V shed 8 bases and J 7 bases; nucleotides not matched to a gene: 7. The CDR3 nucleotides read TGTGCCATCGGGACAGGGGATGTGGGTGAAAAACTGTTTTTT. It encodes CAIGTGDVGEKLFF.

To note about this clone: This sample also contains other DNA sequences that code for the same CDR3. CDR3 residues: CASSLVGGITDTQYF. The CDR3 DNA is TGTGCCAGCTCCCTGGTCGGGGGGATCACAGATACGCAGTATTTT. The genes are TRBV6-4 and TRBJ2-3, with 7 bases fitting TRBD2. This CDR3 spans 15 amino acids. With V trimmed by 8 bases and J by 2 bases, 10 bases remained unmatched. Germline CDR1 MRHNA, CDR2 SNTAGT.

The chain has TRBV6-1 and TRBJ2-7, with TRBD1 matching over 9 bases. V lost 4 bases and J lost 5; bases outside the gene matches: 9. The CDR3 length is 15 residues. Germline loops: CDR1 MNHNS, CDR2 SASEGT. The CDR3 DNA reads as TGTGCCAGCAGTGGCTTGGGACAGGGTCCCAACGAGCAGTACTTC. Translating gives CASSGLGQGPNEQYF.

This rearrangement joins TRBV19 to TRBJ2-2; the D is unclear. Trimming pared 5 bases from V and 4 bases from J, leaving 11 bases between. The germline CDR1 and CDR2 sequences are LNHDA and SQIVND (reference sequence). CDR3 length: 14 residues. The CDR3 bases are TGTGCCAGTAGTCAGCAGGTGCCCACCGGGGAGCTGTTTTTT. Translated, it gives CASSQQVPTGELFF.

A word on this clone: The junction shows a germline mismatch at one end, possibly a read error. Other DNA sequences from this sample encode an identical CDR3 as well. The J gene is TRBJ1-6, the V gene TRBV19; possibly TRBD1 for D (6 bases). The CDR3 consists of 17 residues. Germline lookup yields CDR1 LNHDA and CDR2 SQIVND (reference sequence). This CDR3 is CASSIGPSSGVLSPLHF. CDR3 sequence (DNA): TGTGCCAGCAGTATCGGGCCAAGCTCAGGGGTCCTGTCACCCCTCCACTTT.